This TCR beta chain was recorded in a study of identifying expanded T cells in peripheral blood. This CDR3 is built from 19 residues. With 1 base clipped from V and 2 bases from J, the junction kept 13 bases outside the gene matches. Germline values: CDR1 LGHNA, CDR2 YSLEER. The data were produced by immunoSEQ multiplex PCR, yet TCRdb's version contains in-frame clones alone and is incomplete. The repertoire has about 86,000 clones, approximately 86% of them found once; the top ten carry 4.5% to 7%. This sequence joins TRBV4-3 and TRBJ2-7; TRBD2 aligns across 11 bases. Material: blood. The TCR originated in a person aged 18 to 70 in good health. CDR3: CASSQVELAGGFMAYEQYF. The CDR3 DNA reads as TGCGCCAGCAGCCAAGTGGAGTTAGCGGGAGGGTTCATGGCCTACGAGCAGTACTTC.